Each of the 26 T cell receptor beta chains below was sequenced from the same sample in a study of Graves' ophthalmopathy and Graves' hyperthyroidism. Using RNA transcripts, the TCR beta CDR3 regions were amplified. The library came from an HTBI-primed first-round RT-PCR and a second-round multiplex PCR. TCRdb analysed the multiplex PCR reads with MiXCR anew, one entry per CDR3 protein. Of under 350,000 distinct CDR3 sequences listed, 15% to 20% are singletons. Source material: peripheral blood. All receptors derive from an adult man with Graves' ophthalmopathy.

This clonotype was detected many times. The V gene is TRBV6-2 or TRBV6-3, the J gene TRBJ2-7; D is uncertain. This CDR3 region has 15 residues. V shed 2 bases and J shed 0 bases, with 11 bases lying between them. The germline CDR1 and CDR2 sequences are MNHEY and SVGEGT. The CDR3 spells CASSYDNRFSYEQYF. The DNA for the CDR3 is TGTGCCAGCAGTTACGATAACCGCTTCTCCTACGAGCAGTACTTC.

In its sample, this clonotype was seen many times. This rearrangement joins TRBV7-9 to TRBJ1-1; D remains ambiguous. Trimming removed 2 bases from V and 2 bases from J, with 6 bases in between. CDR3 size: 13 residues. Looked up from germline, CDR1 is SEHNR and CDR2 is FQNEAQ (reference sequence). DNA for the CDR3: TGTGCCAGCAGCTTAAGCGGAAACACTGAAGCTTTCTTT. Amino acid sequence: CASSLSGNTEAFF. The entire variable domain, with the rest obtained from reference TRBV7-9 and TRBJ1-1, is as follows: DTGVSQNPRHKITKRGQNVTFRCDPISEHNRLYWYRQTLGQGPEFLTYFQNEAQLEKSRLLSDRFSAERPKGSFSTLEIQRTEQGDSAMYLCASSLSGNTEAFFGQGTRLTVV.

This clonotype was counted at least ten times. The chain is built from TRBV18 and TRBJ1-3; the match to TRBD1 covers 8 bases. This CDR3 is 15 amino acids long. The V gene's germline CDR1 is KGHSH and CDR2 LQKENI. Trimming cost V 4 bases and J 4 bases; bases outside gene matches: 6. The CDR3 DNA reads TGTGCCAGCTCACTTCGGACAGGGAAAGGAAACACCATATATTTT. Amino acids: CASSLRTGKGNTIYF.

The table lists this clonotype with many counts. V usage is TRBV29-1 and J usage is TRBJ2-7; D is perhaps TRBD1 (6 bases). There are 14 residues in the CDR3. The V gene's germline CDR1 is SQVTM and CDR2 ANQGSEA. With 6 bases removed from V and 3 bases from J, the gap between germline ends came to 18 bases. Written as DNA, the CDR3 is TGCAGCGTCCGCGCCGGGACAAGCGGCTACGAGCAGTACTTC. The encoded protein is CSVRAGTSGYEQYF.

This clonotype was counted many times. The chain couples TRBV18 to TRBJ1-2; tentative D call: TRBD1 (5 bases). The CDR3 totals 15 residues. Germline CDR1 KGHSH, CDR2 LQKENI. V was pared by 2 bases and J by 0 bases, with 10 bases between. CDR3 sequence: CASSPGAGANYGYTF. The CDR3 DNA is TGTGCCAGCTCACCAGGGGCCGGAGCTAACTATGGCTACACCTTC. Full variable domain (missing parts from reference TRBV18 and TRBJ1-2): NAGVMQNPRHLVRRRGQEARLRCSPMKGHSHVYWYRQLPEEGLKFMVYLQKENIIDESGMPKERFSAEFPKEGPSILRIQQVVRGDSAAYFCASSPGAGANYGYTFGSGTRLTVV.

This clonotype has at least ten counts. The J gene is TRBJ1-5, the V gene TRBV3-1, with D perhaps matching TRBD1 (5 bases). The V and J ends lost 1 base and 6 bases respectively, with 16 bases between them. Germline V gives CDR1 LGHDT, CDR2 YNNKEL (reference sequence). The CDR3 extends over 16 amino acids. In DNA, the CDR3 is TGTGCCAGCAGCCAAGGGGCCAAGGGGAGGGGTCAGCCCCAGCATTTT. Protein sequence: CASSQGAKGRGQPQHF.

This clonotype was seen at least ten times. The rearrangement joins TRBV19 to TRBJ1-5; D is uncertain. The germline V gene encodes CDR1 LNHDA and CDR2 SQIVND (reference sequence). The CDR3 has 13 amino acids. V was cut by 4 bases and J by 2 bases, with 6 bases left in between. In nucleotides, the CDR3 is TGTGCCAGTAGTAGAACACGCAATCAGCCCCAGCATTTT. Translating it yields CASSRTRNQPQHF.

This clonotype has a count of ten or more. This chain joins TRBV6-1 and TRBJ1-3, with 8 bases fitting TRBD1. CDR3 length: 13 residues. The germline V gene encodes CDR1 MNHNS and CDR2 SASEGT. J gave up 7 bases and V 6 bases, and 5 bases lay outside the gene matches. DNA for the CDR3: TGTGCCAGCAGGACAGGGGACCGGAACACCATATATTTT. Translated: CASRTGDRNTIYF.

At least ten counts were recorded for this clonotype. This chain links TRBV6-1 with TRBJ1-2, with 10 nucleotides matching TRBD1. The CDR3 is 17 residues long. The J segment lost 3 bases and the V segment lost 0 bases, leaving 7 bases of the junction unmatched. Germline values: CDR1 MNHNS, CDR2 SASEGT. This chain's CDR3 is CASSEAVTGGFHYGYTF. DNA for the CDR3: TGTGCCAGCAGTGAAGCCGTGACAGGGGGCTTTCACTATGGCTACACCTTC.

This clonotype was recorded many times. CDR3 bases: TGTGCCAGCCCCCCAGATACGCAGTATTTT. It encodes CASPPDTQYF. The rearrangement joins TRBV9 to TRBJ2-3; D is unclear. This CDR3 comprises 10 residues. Trimming cost V 7 bases and J 4 bases, with 4 bases left between them. Germline lookup yields CDR1 SGDLS and CDR2 YYNGEE. Complete variable domain (other parts from reference TRBV9 and TRBJ2-3): DSGVTQTPKHLITATGQRVTLRCSPRSGDLSVYWYQQSLDQGLQFLIQYYNGEERAKGNILERFSAQQFPDLHSELNLSSLELGDSALYFCASPPDTQYFGPGTRLTVL.

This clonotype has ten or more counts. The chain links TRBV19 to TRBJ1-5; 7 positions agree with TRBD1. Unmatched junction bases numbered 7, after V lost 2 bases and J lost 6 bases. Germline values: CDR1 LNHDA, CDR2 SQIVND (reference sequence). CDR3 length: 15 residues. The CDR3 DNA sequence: TGTGCCAGTAGTATATCGGTGCAGGGGGGTCAGCCCCAGCATTTT. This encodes CASSISVQGGQPQHF.

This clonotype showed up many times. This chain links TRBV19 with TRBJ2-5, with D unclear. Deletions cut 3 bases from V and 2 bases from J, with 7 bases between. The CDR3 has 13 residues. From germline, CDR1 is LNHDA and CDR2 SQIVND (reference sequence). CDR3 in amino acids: CASSISRQETQYF. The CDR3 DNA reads TGTGCCAGTAGTATCAGCAGGCAAGAGACCCAGTACTTC.

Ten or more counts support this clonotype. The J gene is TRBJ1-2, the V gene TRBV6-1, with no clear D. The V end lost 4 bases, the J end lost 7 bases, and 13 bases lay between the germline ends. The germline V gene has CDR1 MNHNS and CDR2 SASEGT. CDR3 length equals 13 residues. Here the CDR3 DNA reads TGTGCCAGCAGTGTAGGGTACCTGTCTGGCTACACCTTC. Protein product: CASSVGYLSGYTF.

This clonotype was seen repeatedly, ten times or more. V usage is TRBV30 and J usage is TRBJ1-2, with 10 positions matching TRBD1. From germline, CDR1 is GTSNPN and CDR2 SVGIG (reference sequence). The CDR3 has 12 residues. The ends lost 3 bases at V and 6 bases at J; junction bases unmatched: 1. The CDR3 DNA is TGTGCCTGGAGCGGACAGGGGGATGGCTACACCTTC. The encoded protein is CAWSGQGDGYTF.

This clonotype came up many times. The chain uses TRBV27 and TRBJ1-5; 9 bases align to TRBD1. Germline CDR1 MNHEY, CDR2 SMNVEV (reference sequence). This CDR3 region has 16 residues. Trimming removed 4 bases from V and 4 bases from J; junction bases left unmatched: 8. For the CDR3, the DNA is TGTGCCAGCAGTTCCTGGGACAGGGACGGGAATCAGCCCCAGCATTTT. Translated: CASSSWDRDGNQPQHF.

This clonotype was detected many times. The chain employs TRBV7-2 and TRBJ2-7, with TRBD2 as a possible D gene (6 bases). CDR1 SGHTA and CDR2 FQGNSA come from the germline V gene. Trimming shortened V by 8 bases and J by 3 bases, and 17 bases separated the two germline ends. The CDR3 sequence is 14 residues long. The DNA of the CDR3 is TGTGCCAGCGGTTCCGGGACTCTAGTCTACGAGCAGTACTTC. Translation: CASGSGTLVYEQYF.

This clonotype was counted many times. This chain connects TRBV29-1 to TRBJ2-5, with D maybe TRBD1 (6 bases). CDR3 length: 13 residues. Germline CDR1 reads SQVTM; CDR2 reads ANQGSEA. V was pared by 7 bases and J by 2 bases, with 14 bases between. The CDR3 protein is CSGLRTDQETQYF. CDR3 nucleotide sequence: TGCAGCGGGCTGCGGACAGATCAAGAGACCCAGTACTTC.

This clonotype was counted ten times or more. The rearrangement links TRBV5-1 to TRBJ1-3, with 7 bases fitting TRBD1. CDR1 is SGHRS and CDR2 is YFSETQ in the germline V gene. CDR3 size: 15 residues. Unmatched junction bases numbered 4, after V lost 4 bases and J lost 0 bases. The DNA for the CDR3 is TGCGCCAGCAGCCCGGGACAGACCTCTGGAAACACCATATATTTT. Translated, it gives CASSPGQTSGNTIYF.

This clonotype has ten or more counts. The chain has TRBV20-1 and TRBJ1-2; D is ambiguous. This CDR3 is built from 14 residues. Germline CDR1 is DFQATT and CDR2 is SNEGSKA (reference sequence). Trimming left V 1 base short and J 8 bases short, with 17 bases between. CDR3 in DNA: TGCAGTGCTAGAGTCCCGGCTTTTGTCGCGGGCTACACCTTC. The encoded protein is CSARVPAFVAGYTF.

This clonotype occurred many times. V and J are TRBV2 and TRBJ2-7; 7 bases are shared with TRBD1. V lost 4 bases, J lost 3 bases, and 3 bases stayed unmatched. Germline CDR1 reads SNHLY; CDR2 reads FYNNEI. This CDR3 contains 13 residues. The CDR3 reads CASSVYRGYEQYF. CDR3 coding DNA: TGTGCCAGCAGTGTTTACAGGGGCTACGAGCAGTACTTC.

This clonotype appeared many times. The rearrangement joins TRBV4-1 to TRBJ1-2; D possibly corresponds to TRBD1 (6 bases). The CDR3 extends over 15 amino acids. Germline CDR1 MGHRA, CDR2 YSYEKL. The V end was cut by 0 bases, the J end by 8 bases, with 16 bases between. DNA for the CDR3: TGCGCCAGCAGCCAAGATCAGGGGACCCCCCGCGGCTACACCTTC. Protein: CASSQDQGTPRGYTF.

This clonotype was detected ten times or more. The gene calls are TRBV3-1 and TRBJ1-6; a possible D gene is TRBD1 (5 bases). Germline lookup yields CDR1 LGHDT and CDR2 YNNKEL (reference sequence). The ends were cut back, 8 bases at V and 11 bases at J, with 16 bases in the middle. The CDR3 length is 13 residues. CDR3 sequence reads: CASGGGAEAPLHF. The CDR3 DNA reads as TGTGCCAGCGGGGGAGGGGCGGAGGCACCCCTCCACTTT.

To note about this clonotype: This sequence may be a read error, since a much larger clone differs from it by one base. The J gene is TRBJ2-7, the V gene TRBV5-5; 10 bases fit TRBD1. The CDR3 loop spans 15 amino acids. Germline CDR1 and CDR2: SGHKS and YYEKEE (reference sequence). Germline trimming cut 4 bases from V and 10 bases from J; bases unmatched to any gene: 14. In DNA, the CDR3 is TGTGCCAGCAGCCTTAGTGGACAGGGGGGGACCGGACAGTACTTC. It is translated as CASSLSGQGGTGQYF.

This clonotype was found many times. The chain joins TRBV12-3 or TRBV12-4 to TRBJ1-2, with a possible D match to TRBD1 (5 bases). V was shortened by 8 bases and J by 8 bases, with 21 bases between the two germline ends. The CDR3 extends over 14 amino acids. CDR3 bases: TGTGCCAGCGGACCGGGACCGCTAGTCGGGGGCTACACCTTC. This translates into CASGPGPLVGGYTF.

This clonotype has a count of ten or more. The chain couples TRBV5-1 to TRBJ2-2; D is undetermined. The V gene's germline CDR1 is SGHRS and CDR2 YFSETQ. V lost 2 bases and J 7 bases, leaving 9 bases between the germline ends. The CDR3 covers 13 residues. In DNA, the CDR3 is TGCGCCAGCAGCTTAGGAGTCGGCGGGGAGCTGTTTTTT. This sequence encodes CASSLGVGGELFF. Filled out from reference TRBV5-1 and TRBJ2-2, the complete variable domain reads KAGVTQTPRYLIKTRGQQVTLSCSPISGHRSVSWYQQTPGQGLQFLFEYFSETQRNKGNFPGRFSGRQFSNSRSEMNVSTLELGDSALYLCASSLGVGGELFFGEGSRLTVL.

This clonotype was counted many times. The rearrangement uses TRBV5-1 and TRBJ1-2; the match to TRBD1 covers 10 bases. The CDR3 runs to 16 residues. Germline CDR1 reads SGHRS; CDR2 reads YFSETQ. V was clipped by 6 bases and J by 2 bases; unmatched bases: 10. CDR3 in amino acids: CASTSLPGQGNYGYTF. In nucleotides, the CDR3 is TGCGCCAGCACCTCCCTACCGGGACAGGGGAACTATGGCTACACCTTC.